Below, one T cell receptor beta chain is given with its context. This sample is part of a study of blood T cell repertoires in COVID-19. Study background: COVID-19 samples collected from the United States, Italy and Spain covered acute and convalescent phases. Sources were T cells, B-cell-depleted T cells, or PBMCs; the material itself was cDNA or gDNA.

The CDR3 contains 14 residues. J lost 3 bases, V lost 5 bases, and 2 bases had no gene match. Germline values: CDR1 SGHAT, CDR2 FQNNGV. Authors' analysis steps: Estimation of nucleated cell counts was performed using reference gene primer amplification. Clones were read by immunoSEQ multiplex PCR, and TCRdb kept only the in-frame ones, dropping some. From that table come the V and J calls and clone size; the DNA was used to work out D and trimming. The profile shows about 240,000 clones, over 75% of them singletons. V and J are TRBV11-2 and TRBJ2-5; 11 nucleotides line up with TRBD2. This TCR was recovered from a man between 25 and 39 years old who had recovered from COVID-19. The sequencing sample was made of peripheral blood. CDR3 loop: CASSKGLAEETQYF. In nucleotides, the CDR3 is TGTGCCAGCAGCAAGGGACTAGCGGAAGAGACCCAGTACTTC.